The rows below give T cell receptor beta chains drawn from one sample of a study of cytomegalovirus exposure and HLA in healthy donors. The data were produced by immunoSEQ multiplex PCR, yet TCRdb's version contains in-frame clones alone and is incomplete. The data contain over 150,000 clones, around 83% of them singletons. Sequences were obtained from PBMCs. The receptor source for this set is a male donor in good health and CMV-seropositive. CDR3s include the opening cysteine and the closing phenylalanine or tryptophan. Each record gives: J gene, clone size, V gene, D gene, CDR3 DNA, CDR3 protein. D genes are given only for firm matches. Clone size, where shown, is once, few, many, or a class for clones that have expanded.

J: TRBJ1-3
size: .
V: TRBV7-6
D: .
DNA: TGTGCCAGCAGCCAAGACAGTTCTGGAAACACCATATATTTT
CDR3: CASSQDSSGNTIYF

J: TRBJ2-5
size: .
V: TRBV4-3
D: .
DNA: TGCGCCAGCAGCCAAGGCAGAAGGGCCGGGAAGCAGTACTTC
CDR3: CASSQGRRAGKQYF

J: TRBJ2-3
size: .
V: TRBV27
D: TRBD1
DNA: TGTGCCACCTCTGGGACAGGGGTCAGGTATTTT
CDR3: CATSGTGVRYF

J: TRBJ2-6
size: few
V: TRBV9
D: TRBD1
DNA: TGTGCCAGCACTGGGCCAGGGGGCGTGGTGGGGGCCAACGTCCTGACTTTC
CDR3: CASTGPGGVVGANVLTF

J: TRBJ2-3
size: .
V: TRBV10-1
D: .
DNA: TGCGCCAGCAGTATACAGGGAGGGGATACGCAGTATTTT
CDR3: CASSIQGGDTQYF

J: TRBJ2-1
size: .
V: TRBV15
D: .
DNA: TGTGCCACCAGCAGAGTAGCGGAGGGGAATGAGCAGTTCTTC
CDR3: CATSRVAEGNEQFF

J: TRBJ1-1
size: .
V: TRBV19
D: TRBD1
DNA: TGTGCCAGTAGTATCCCAGGGACAGGCAAAGCTTTCTTT
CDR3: CASSIPGTGKAFF

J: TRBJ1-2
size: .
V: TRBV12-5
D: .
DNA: TGTGCTAGTGGTTTGTTTTCCGCTAACTATGGCTACACCTTC
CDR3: CASGLFSANYGYTF

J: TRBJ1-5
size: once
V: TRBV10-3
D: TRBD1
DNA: TGTGCCATCAGTGAGTCGTACAGGGGTGGCAATCAGCCCCAGCATTTT
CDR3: CAISESYRGGNQPQHF

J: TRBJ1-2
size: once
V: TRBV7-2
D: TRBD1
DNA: TGTGCCAGCAGCACCGGACAGGGCCGAACTAACTATGGCTACACCTTC
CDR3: CASSTGQGRTNYGYTF

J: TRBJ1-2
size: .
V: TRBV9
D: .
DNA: TGTGCCAGCAGCGTAGACCCCCTTAGAGGGCGAGGGCCTATTCCATACAGTTCATATGGCTACACCTTC
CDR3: CASSVDPLRGRGPIPYSSYGYTF

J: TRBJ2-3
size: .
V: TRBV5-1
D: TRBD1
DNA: TGCGCCAGCAGCTGGGACAGCCGGGGCGCAGATACGCAGTATTTT
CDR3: CASSWDSRGADTQYF

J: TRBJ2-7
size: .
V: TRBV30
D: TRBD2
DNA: TGTGCCTGGAGTGTAGGGACTAGCGGACCCTACGAGCAGTACTTC
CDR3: CAWSVGTSGPYEQYF

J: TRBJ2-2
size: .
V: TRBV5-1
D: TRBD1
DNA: TGCGCCAGCAGCTTCCGATCAGGGGGCGCGAGCACCGGGGAGCTGTTTTTT
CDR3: CASSFRSGGASTGELFF

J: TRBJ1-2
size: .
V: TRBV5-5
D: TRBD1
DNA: TGTGCCAGCAGCCGCGGGGACAGCAACTATGGCTACACCTTC
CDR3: CASSRGDSNYGYTF

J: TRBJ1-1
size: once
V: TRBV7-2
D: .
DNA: TGTGCCAGCAGCACCGACAGGAACACTGAAGCTTTCTTT
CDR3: CASSTDRNTEAFF

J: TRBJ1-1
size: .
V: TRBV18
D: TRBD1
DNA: TGTGCCAGCTCCCCCAGGGGGGACCTGACTGAAGCTTTCTTT
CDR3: CASSPRGDLTEAFF

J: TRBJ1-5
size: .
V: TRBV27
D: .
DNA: TGTGCCAGCCGTGGGGCCCCCGCGCAGCCCCAGCATTTT
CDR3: CASRGAPAQPQHF

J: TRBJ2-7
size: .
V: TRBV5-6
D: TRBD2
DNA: TGTGCCAGCAATAGGGAGGGACGGTCCGCCGAGCAGTACTTC
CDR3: CASNREGRSAEQYF

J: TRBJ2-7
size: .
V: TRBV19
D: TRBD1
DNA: TGTGCCTCCGCCAGGGACAGAACCTACGAGCAGTACTTC
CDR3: CASARDRTYEQYF

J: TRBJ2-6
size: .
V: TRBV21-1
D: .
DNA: TGTGCCAGCAGCAAAGGTGGGAGCAGGGGAAGGGATGCGGCCAACGGCCTGACTTTC
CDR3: CASSKGGSRGRDAANGLTF

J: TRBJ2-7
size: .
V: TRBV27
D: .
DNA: TGTGCCAGCAGCGGGGGATCTATCGGCGAGCAGTACTTC
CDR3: CASSGGSIGEQYF

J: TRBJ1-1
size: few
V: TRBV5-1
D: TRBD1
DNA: TGCGCCAGCAGCTTGAGTACAGGGGGTGCGGGGAACACTGAAGCTTTCTTT
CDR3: CASSLSTGGAGNTEAFF

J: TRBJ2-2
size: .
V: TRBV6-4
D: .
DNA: TGTGCCAGCAGTGTGGCCGGGACTTTGAACACCGGGGAGCTGTTTTTT
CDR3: CASSVAGTLNTGELFF

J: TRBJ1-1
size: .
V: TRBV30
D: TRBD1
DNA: TGTGCCTGGACGACAGGGCCCACTGAAGCTTTCTTT
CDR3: CAWTTGPTEAFF

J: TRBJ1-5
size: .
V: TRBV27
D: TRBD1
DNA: TGTGCCAGCAGTTTAGGGACAGGGAACAATCAGCCCCAGCATTTT
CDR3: CASSLGTGNNQPQHF

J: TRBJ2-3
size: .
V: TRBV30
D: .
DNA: TGTGCCTGGAGTGCGCTAGCGGATACGCAGTATTTT
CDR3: CAWSALADTQYF

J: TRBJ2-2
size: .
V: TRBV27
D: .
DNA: TGTGCCAGCACGAACGGCGGGGAGCTGTTTTTT
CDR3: CASTNGGELFF

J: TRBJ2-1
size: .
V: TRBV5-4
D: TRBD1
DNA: TGTGCCAGCAGCTTCGACCGGGACAGGGTCTCGAACTACAATGAGCAGTTCTTC
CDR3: CASSFDRDRVSNYNEQFF

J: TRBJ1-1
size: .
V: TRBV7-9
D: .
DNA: TGTGCCAGCAGCTTGTGGGGGCAGACAACTGAAGCTTTCTTT
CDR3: CASSLWGQTTEAFF

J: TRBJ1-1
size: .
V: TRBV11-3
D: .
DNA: TGTGCCAGCAGCCGGGGGGGAGAGGTCAACACTGAAGCTTTCTTT
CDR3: CASSRGGEVNTEAFF

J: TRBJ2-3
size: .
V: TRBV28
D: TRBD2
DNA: TGTGCCAGCAGTACCCCGGGGGGGACAGATACGCAGTATTTT
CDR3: CASSTPGGTDTQYF

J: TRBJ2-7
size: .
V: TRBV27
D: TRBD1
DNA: TGTGCCAGCAGTTTCTCCCGGGACAGGGGGAACGAGCAGTACTTC
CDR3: CASSFSRDRGNEQYF

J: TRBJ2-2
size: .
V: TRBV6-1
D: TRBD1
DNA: TGTGCCAGCAGTGTGGGGACAGGGAAATCCGGGGAGCTGTTTTTT
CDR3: CASSVGTGKSGELFF

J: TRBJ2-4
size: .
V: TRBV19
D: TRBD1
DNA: TGTGCCAGTATTCAGACAGGGGGGGGATATGGTGACATTCAGTACTTC
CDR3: CASIQTGGGYGDIQYF

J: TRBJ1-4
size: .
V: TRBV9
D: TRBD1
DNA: TGTGCCAGCAGCCCAGAGGCCGGGGACAGGGGGAATGAAAAACTGTTTTTT
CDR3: CASSPEAGDRGNEKLFF

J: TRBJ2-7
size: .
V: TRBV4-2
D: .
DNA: TGTGCCAGCAGCCAAGATCCAGCGACCTCCTACGAGCAGTACTTC
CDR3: CASSQDPATSYEQYF

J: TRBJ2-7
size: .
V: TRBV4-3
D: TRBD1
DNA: TGCGCCAGCAGCCAAGCGGACAGGGGGTACGAGCAGTACTTC
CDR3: CASSQADRGYEQYF

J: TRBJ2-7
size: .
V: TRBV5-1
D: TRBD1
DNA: TGCGCCAGCAGCTTGGCCAGGGGGCGGCACGAGCAGTACTTC
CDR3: CASSLARGRHEQYF

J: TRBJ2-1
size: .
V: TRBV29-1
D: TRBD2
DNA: TGCAGCGTTGGACCTCTGGGACTAGCGGGTTACAATGAGCAGTTCTTC
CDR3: CSVGPLGLAGYNEQFF

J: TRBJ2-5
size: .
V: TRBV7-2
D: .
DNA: TGTGCCAGCAGCCCTGCGGGGACTGTCCTGCGAGAGACCCAGTACTTC
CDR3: CASSPAGTVLRETQYF